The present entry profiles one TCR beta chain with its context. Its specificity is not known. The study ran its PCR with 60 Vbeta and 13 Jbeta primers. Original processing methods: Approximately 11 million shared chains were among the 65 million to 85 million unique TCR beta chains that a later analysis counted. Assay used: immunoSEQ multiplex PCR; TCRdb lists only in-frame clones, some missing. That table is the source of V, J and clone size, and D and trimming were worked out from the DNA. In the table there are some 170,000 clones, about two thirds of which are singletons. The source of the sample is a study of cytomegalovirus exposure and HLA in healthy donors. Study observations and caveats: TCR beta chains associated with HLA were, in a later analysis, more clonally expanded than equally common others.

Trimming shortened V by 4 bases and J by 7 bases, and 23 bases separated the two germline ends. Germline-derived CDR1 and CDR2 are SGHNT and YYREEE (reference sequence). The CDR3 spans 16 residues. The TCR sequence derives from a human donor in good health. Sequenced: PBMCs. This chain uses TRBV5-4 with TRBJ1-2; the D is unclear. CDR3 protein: CASSPAPGTPSGGYTF. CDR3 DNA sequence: TGTGCCAGCAGCCCGGCGCCCGGCACACCCTCGGGTGGCTACACCTTC.